The TCR beta chain under discussion was sequenced for a study of blood T cells in healthy people across ages. Overall study context: When template switching was applied, about one barcoded beta molecule was captured per two T cells. Study-level results: Long-lived and aged donors differed, with more naive CD4+ cells and higher diversity in the long-lived.

Then a second PCR, running about 6 to 12 cycles, was carried out with a sample-barcoded 5' primer and a J-beta primer mix. Each CDR3 protein is one row after TCRdb ran MiXCR on the 5' RACE reads. The data hold about 560,000 distinct CDR3 sequences, with 27% observed a single time. V was clipped by 5 bases and J by 6 bases; unmatched bases: 17. Germline V gene lookup returns CDR1 SGHRS and CDR2 YFSETQ. This CDR3 is 16 amino acids long. On this clonotype: Its target is not known.

The sample was also reused in another study, on T cells of mothers and their children. As that report states: Pairs that are related and pairs that are unrelated have TCR recombination output shaped similarly by thymic selection.

This sequence originates from a boy aged 2 to 10 in good health. The rearrangement joins TRBV5-1 to TRBJ2-7; 7 bases are a match to TRBD1. The sequenced sample was blood. CDR3 region: CASSFYTGTAVFEQYF. DNA for the CDR3: TGCGCCAGCAGTTTTTATACCGGGACAGCCGTCTTCGAGCAGTACTTC.